This T cell receptor beta chain emerged from a study of T cell responses to AZD1222 COVID-19 vaccine. About the research overall: Second-dose intervals near 4 or 12 weeks were combined. Study observations and caveats: Repertoire sampling was restricted to post-peak T cell response timepoints.

Generated by immunoSEQ multiplex PCR, the TCRdb table keeps only in-frame clones and is missing some. The sample gives 85,000 to 100,000 clones, 85% to 90% of which show up once; roughly 3.5% is in the top ten. V shed 5 bases, J shed 4 bases, and the junction held 9 bases outside the gene matches. The germline V gene encodes CDR1 GTSNPN and CDR2 SVGIG (reference sequence). The CDR3 sequence is 15 residues long. To note about this clone: Its antigen is currently unknown.

The genes are TRBV30 and TRBJ2-1, with TRBD1 matching over 9 bases. This sample comprised peripheral blood, obtained on day 0 of AZD1222 vaccination. This sequence was found in an adult in good health. The CDR3 spells CAWDRGETYYNEQFF. CDR3 nucleotide sequence: TGTGCCTGGGACAGGGGGGAAACTTATTACAATGAGCAGTTCTTC.